The 20 T cell receptor beta chains below were found in one sample sequenced in a study of shared T cell receptors in the human thymus. Repertoires were generated with immunoSEQ multiplex PCR, while TCRdb's copy carries only in-frame clones and drops some. The sample has hundreds of thousands of clones, about 90% seen once; the top ten hold about 0.0094%. The same data also contributed to another study, on human thymus T cells.

The specimen was thymocytes. These receptors were collected from a boy younger than two with a congenital heart defect.

The chain joins TRBV5-1 to TRBJ2-5, with D maybe TRBD1 (5 bases). The CDR3 sequence is 18 residues long. Deletions cut 3 bases from V and 3 bases from J, with 24 bases between. Germline V gene sequence: CDR1 SGHRS, CDR2 YFSETQ. CDR3: CASSSLQVSGIPKETQYF. CDR3 nucleotides: TGCGCCAGCAGCTCCCTCCAGGTGTCAGGGATCCCCAAAGAGACCCAGTACTTC.

The J gene is TRBJ1-2, the V gene TRBV4-3; D is unresolved. The CDR3 sequence is 16 residues long. The germline V and J ends were trimmed by 0 bases and 8 bases, with 19 bases remaining between them. Germline V gene lookup returns CDR1 LGHNA and CDR2 YSLEER. CDR3 nucleotide sequence: TGCGCCAGCAGCCAAGATAGTTCACAGAATCATTGGGGCTACACCTTC. Translated: CASSQDSSQNHWGYTF.

The chain has TRBV27 and TRBJ1-5, with D perhaps TRBD1 (6 bases). CDR3 length: 18 amino acids. V lost 5 bases, J lost 0 bases, and 20 bases lay in between. Germline V gene lookup returns CDR1 MNHEY and CDR2 SMNVEV (reference sequence). The CDR3 bases are TGTGCCAGCAGTCCCGATCCGCCCAGGGGTTATAGCAATCAGCCCCAGCATTTT. It codes for CASSPDPPRGYSNQPQHF.

The chain carries TRBV5-4 and TRBJ2-1; D possibly corresponds to TRBD2 (5 bases). This CDR3 comprises 11 residues. V was pared by 4 bases and J by 11 bases, with 10 bases between. Germline V gene lookup returns CDR1 SGHNT and CDR2 YYREEE (reference sequence). Here the CDR3 DNA reads TGTGCCAGCAGCCTACTAGGTCAGCAGTTCTTC. It encodes CASSLLGQQFF.

The V and J genes are TRBV4-3 and TRBJ2-1; 9 bases are a match to TRBD1. From germline, CDR1 is LGHNA and CDR2 YSLEER. The CDR3 sequence is 15 residues long. The J segment lost 6 bases and the V segment lost 3 bases, leaving 6 bases of the junction unmatched. The CDR3 is CASSQGQGFGNEQFF. DNA for the CDR3: TGCGCCAGCAGCCAGGGACAGGGATTTGGCAATGAGCAGTTCTTC.

In its sample, this clone was seen once. The J gene is TRBJ1-5, the V gene TRBV2; 8 bases are a match to TRBD1. Germline V lookup: CDR1 SNHLY, CDR2 FYNNEI. V trimming: 6 bases; J trimming: 3 bases; junction bases outside the gene matches: 7. CDR3 length: 15 amino acids. Here the CDR3 reads CASSTGQATNQPQHF. In nucleotides, the CDR3 is TGTGCCAGCAGCACGGGACAGGCCACCAATCAGCCCCAGCATTTT.

The chain joins TRBV29-1 to TRBJ2-3; D is uncertain. Germline V gene data show CDR1 as SQVTM and CDR2 as ANQGSEA. V lost 4 bases to trimming and J lost 3 bases, with 8 bases between them. The CDR3 consists of 12 residues. The CDR3 loop reads CSVVPGTDTQYF. CDR3 nucleotides: TGCAGCGTTGTTCCCGGGACAGATACGCAGTATTTT.

CDR3 sequence reads: CASSGRGPALDYGYTF. The CDR3 DNA follows: TGTGCCAGCAGTGGGAGGGGCCCAGCACTGGACTATGGCTACACCTTC. J is TRBJ1-2 and V is TRBV2; weak D call: TRBD1 (5 bases). The CDR3 is 16 amino acids. Germline CDR1 and CDR2: SNHLY and FYNNEI. V lost 4 bases to trimming and J lost 3 bases, with 18 bases between them.

This chain links TRBV5-4 with TRBJ2-3, with 8 bases identical to TRBD1. With V trimmed by 0 bases and J by 9 bases, 6 bases remained unmatched. Germline V lookup: CDR1 SGHNT, CDR2 YYREEE (reference sequence). This CDR3 has 14 residues. The CDR3 spells CASSLADRVGTQYF. CDR3 bases: TGTGCCAGCAGCTTGGCGGACAGGGTAGGGACGCAGTATTTT.

The chain links TRBV5-8 to TRBJ1-3, with D unresolved. The V gene lost 2 bases and the J gene lost 0 bases, with 12 bases spanning the gap. The germline CDR1 and CDR2 sequences are SGHTS and YDEGEE. The CDR3 extends over 16 amino acids. CDR3 in DNA: TGTGCCAGCAGCTTAGCCAGGCATTTCTCTGGAAACACCATATATTTT. It encodes CASSLARHFSGNTIYF.

The V and J genes are TRBV19 and TRBJ2-3; 9 bases align to TRBD1. The CDR3 totals 15 residues. J lost 1 base, V lost 7 bases, and 6 bases had no gene match. Germline loops: CDR1 LNHDA, CDR2 SQIVND (reference sequence). In nucleotides, the CDR3 is TGTGCCAGTACCAAGAGGGACAGGGGCACAGATACGCAGTATTTT. It codes for CASTKRDRGTDTQYF.

The V call is TRBV19, the J call TRBJ1-5, with D hard to call. Germline values: CDR1 LNHDA, CDR2 SQIVND (reference sequence). V lost 5 bases and J 0 bases, leaving 11 bases between the germline ends. The CDR3 consists of 15 residues. The CDR3 here is CASSLGENSNQPQHF. Written as DNA, the CDR3 is TGTGCCAGTAGTCTTGGGGAGAATAGCAATCAGCCCCAGCATTTT.

This clone was counted a single time. The V and J genes are TRBV13 and TRBJ2-6; D is unclear. V lost 5 bases, J lost 0 bases, and 8 bases lay in between. From germline, CDR1 is PRHDT and CDR2 FYEKMQ (reference sequence). CDR3 size: 15 residues. CDR3 region: CASSQIDSGANVLTF. The CDR3 DNA sequence: TGTGCCAGCAGCCAAATAGACTCTGGGGCCAACGTCCTGACTTTC.

This chain joins TRBV28 and TRBJ1-2; D is perhaps TRBD1 (6 bases). The V and J ends lost 3 bases and 4 bases respectively, with 36 bases between them. CDR1 is MDHEN and CDR2 is SYDVKM in the germline V gene. The CDR3 consists of 22 residues. CDR3 residues: CASSLGFRLFRSAGVPRYGYTF. Written as DNA, the CDR3 is TGTGCCAGCAGTTTGGGTTTTCGGCTGTTCAGATCGGCAGGGGTCCCCCGCTATGGCTACACCTTC.

In its sample, this clone was seen once. The rearrangement joins TRBV19 to TRBJ1-6; a weak D match, TRBD1 (6 bases). This CDR3 has 17 amino acids. CDR1 is LNHDA and CDR2 is SQIVND in the germline V gene (reference sequence). V was shortened by 3 bases and J by 6 bases, with 18 bases between the two germline ends. CDR3 residues: CASSINPQGLGNSPLHF. The DNA for the CDR3 is TGTGCCAGTAGTATTAACCCACAGGGTCTTGGTAATTCACCCCTCCACTTT. Supplemented by reference TRBV19 and TRBJ1-6, the full variable domain reads DGGITQSPKYLFRKEGQNVTLSCEQNLNHDAMYWYRQDPGQGLRLIYYSQIVNDFQKGDIAEGYSVSREKKESFPLTVTSAQKNPTAFYLCASSINPQGLGNSPLHFGNGTRLTVT.

The chain recombines TRBV4-3 with TRBJ2-5, with 11 positions matching TRBD2. The CDR3 extends over 17 amino acids. Germline V lookup: CDR1 LGHNA, CDR2 YSLEER. The V segment lost 0 bases and the J segment 4 bases; nucleotides outside the gene matches: 7. CDR3 DNA sequence: TGCGCCAGCAGCCAAGATGTGCTAGCGGGAGGTAGAGAGACCCAGTACTTC. Encoded protein: CASSQDVLAGGRETQYF.

V is TRBV6-5 and J is TRBJ2-4, with D unresolved. The CDR3 is made up of 13 amino acids. Germline V gives CDR1 MNHEY, CDR2 SVGAGI. The germline V and J ends were trimmed by 6 bases and 7 bases, with 13 bases remaining between them. The CDR3 protein is CASSPTCANIQYF. As DNA, the CDR3 is TGTGCCAGCAGCCCTACCTGTGCGAACATTCAGTACTTC.

The chain has TRBV18 and TRBJ2-3; TRBD1 might be the D (7 bases). From germline, CDR1 is KGHSH and CDR2 LQKENI. The CDR3 has 16 amino acids. With 2 bases removed from V and 2 bases from J, the gap between germline ends came to 14 bases. The CDR3 region is CASSPVTRGDTDTQYF. The CDR3 region has the DNA TGTGCCAGCTCACCAGTCACCAGGGGGGACACAGATACGCAGTATTTT.

In regard to this clone: The junction shows a germline mismatch at one end, possibly a read error. The chain has TRBV4-3 and TRBJ2-7, with 8 bases identical to TRBD2. Germline assignment: CDR1 LGHNA and CDR2 YSLEER. The CDR3 loop spans 14 amino acids. The CDR3 loop reads CASSQISTGGEQHF. CDR3 sequence (DNA): TGCGCCAGCAGCCAGATCTCCACGGGGGGGGAGCAGCACTTC.

V is TRBV10-3 and J is TRBJ2-2, with TRBD1 matching 7 bases. Trimming cost V 6 bases and J 1 base; bases outside gene matches: 8. This CDR3 has 16 residues. Per germline, CDR1 ENHRY and CDR2 SYGVKD. CDR3 DNA: TGTGCCATCAGGCGGATCCGGGACAGGAACACCGGGGAGCTGTTTTTT. It encodes CAIRRIRDRNTGELFF.